This T cell receptor beta chain was captured by sequencing in a study of OX40 agonist ivuxolimab in advanced cancers. Study-wide context: Mean age 60 years, range about 20 to 85; roughly 80% male. Study outcomes and limitations: Still undetermined is the antigen specificity of the expanded peripheral T cells. CD8+ T cells showed, on average, more clonal expansion than CD4+ cells.

Some clones are missing from TCRdb's copy, which holds only in-frame ones; the method was immunoSEQ multiplex PCR. The sample has approximately 94,000 clones, about nine tenths seen once. The V and J ends lost 6 bases and 10 bases respectively, with 16 bases between them. Germline CDR1 is MNHNS and CDR2 is SASEGT. The CDR3 loop spans 14 amino acids. As to this clone: What it binds is unknown.

Sequences were derived from CD4+ or CD8+ T cells sorted from blood, sampled in a trial of the OX40 agonist ivuxolimab. The rearrangement uses TRBV6-1 and TRBJ1-6; D is unresolved. This clonotype originated in an adult with an advanced solid tumor such as melanoma, head and neck, liver or kidney cancer. This CDR3 reads CASSPKPGGSPLHF. Here the CDR3 DNA reads TGTGCCAGCAGCCCTAAACCGGGTGGCTCACCCCTCCACTTT.